What follows are 15 T cell receptor beta chains derived from one specimen sequenced in a study of CD8 T cells in Susac syndrome. RNA, at roughly 0.5 to 1 ug, was reverse transcribed with random hexamers. TCRdb re-analysed the immunoSEQ multiplex PCR reads in MiXCR, keeping a single row per CDR3 protein. The data contain 250,000 to 300,000 distinct CDR3 sequences, about 88% of them singletons. Sequenced input: CD8+ T cells from PBMCs. Every receptor here comes from a human donor with multiple sclerosis.

V usage is TRBV20-1 and J usage is TRBJ1-1, with D possibly being TRBD1 (5 bases). V shed 6 bases and J shed 3 bases, with 17 bases lying between them. Germline CDR1 is DFQATT and CDR2 is SNEGSKA (reference sequence). The CDR3 consists of 14 residues. Here the CDR3 DNA reads TGCAGTGCCCTCCCGGGGCCGGGGTACACTGAAGCTTTCTTT. It translates to CSALPGPGYTEAFF.

The chain combines TRBV6-2 or TRBV6-3 with TRBJ2-1, with TRBD2 matching 9 bases. The CDR3 consists of 14 residues. Germline CDR1 and CDR2: MNHEY and SVGEGT. The trim removed 7 bases at V and 6 bases at J, leaving 7 bases unmatched. This chain's CDR3 is CASTFGTSSNEQFF. The DNA of the CDR3 is TGTGCCAGCACCTTCGGGACTAGCAGCAATGAGCAGTTCTTC.

This chain uses TRBV7-8 with TRBJ2-4; 8 nucleotides agree with TRBD2. Per germline, CDR1 SGHVS and CDR2 FQNEAQ. The CDR3 contains 17 residues. With V trimmed by 7 bases and J by 0 bases, 11 bases remained unmatched. The CDR3 DNA reads TGTGCCAGCAACACCCGTCGGGGGGGGGAAGCCAAAAACATTCAGTACTTC. Its translation is CASNTRRGGEAKNIQYF.

V gene TRBV4-3 combines with J gene TRBJ2-1; D is unresolved. The CDR3 extends over 15 amino acids. CDR1 LGHNA and CDR2 YSLEER come from the germline V gene. Trimming pared 1 base from V and 6 bases from J, leaving 13 bases between. Here the CDR3 DNA reads TGCGCCAGCAGCCAAGGCCCACAGTACCTCAATGAGCAGTTCTTC. Translating it yields CASSQGPQYLNEQFF.

The chain employs TRBV30 and TRBJ2-3; 7 bases align to TRBD2. This CDR3 has 14 residues. Per germline, CDR1 GTSNPN and CDR2 SVGIG (reference sequence). V shed 3 bases, J shed 0 bases, and the junction held 3 bases outside the gene matches. The CDR3: CAWSPGGSTDTQYF. The CDR3 nucleotides are TGTGCCTGGAGCCCGGGAGGTAGCACAGATACGCAGTATTTT.

The genes are TRBV6-4 and TRBJ2-1, with D uncertain. The V and J ends lost 3 bases and 6 bases respectively, with 12 bases between them. The CDR3 has 14 amino acids. Germline lookup yields CDR1 MRHNA and CDR2 SNTAGT. The DNA of the CDR3 is TGTGCCAGCAGTGAGGCAGCACAAAGCAATGAGCAGTTCTTC. Its protein is CASSEAAQSNEQFF.

The V gene is TRBV3-1, the J gene TRBJ2-7; 9 positions match TRBD1. V shed 4 bases and J 4 bases; nucleotides not matched to a gene: 2. This CDR3 contains 13 residues. Germline assignment: CDR1 LGHDT and CDR2 YNNKEL (reference sequence). CDR3 in DNA: TGTGCCAGCAGCCGCGGGACAGGGTACGAGCAGTACTTC. This sequence encodes CASSRGTGYEQYF.

The CDR3 DNA reads as TGTGCCAGCAGCTCTACCACCGGGACTTACTCCCTGCATGAGCAGTTCTTC. This codes for CASSSTTGTYSLHEQFF. The gene calls are TRBV7-3 and TRBJ2-1, with a possible D match to TRBD2 (6 bases). Looked up from germline, CDR1 is SGHTA and CDR2 is FQGTGA. This CDR3 is built from 17 residues. The ends were cut back, 4 bases at V and 8 bases at J, with 24 bases in the middle.

The DNA of the CDR3 is TGTGCCAGCAGCGGAACGGGACAGGGTGCTGATACGCAGTATTTT. Protein: CASSGTGQGADTQYF. The chain links TRBV5-4 to TRBJ2-3, with 9 bases lining up with TRBD1. This CDR3 region has 15 residues. Germline V gene lookup returns CDR1 SGHNT and CDR2 YYREEE (reference sequence). Trimming took 4 bases from V and 6 from J; bases not matched to a gene: 9.

This clonotype was observed a handful of times. The V call is TRBV6-5, the J call TRBJ2-5; 8 bases agree with TRBD1. Germline assignment: CDR1 MNHEY and CDR2 SVGAGI. V lost 7 bases and J lost 0; bases outside the gene matches: 4. The CDR3 length is 14 residues. The CDR3 nucleotides read TGTGCCAGCAAGGGGGACAGGTACCAAGAGACCCAGTACTTC. It codes for CASKGDRYQETQYF.

This chain joins TRBV29-1 and TRBJ2-5; D remains ambiguous. This CDR3 contains 13 residues. V dropped 5 bases and J dropped 2 bases, with 12 bases sitting between them. Germline V gene lookup returns CDR1 SQVTM and CDR2 ANQGSEA. For the CDR3, the DNA is TGCAGCGTTAGGGCCGCTGCGCAAGAGACCCAGTACTTC. Its protein is CSVRAAAQETQYF.

V is TRBV5-1 and J is TRBJ1-2, with TRBD1 as a possible D gene (6 bases). The germline gives CDR1 SGHRS, CDR2 YFSETQ. The CDR3 sequence is 15 residues long. V was trimmed by 0 bases and J by 2 bases, leaving 11 bases between them. The CDR3 protein is CASSLDRVHNYGYTF. The CDR3 nucleotides are TGCGCCAGCAGCTTGGACAGGGTTCACAACTATGGCTACACCTTC.

This sequence joins TRBV20-1 and TRBJ1-1; maybe TRBD1 (6 bases). V was trimmed by 5 bases and J by 4 bases, leaving 11 bases between them. CDR3 length: 12 amino acids. In germline, CDR1 is DFQATT, CDR2 SNEGSKA (reference sequence). CDR3 DNA sequence: TGCAGTGCTGCGCAGGGGACCACTGAAGCTTTCTTT. Amino acid sequence: CSAAQGTTEAFF.

The chain combines TRBV29-1 with TRBJ1-1; D gene ambiguous. Germline values: CDR1 SQVTM, CDR2 ANQGSEA. V lost 6 bases to trimming and J lost 10 bases, with 24 bases between them. This CDR3 has 14 amino acids. The CDR3 here is CSVGAPARAFGAFF. The CDR3 coding sequence is TGCAGCGTAGGCGCTCCGGCAAGGGCTTTTGGAGCTTTCTTT.

V and J are TRBV18 and TRBJ2-7, with D possibly called TRBD1 or TRBD2 (5 bases each). The germline V and J ends were trimmed by 3 bases and 5 bases, with 17 bases remaining between them. Germline V lookup: CDR1 KGHSH, CDR2 LQKENI. The CDR3 extends over 15 amino acids. The CDR3 protein is CASSPSGTPADEQYF. CDR3 in DNA: TGTGCCAGCTCACCTTCCGGGACGCCCGCGGACGAGCAGTACTTC.